The clone carrying this T cell receptor (beta chain) was found many times. Its matching antigen is unknown. Genes and germline come from the mouse. Read sequence stops 4 residues before the CDR3 end, and the germline J gene provides the missing end. The V gene end was trimmed by 1 base and the J gene end by 0 bases; junction bases not matched to a gene: 4. The CDR3 consists of 16 residues. CDR1 and CDR2 from the germline V gene are NNHDY and SYVADS. This entry comes from a study of CD8+ T cells in alopecia areata. Overall study: Female roughly 7-11-week-old C3H/HeJ recipients received skin from roughly 6-13-month-old C3H/HeJ graft donors with spontaneous alopecia. Whole-study results and caveats: Normal scalp showed lower clonality than lesional scalp, especially alopecia totalis/universalis. The study also sequences resident alphabeta T cells of normal skin in scalp samples. Possibly as an HLA-related effect, TCR sharing across patients appeared less clear than in mice.

After isolation, RNA underwent reverse transcription to generate cDNA as the sequencing template. Sequenced by immunoSEQ multiplex PCR; TCRdb stores in-frame clones only, minus some. The profile covers roughly 120,000 clones, none occurring a single time. This chain uses TRBV13-3 with TRBJ2-1; TRBD2 aligns across 7 bases. This clonotype was obtained from a C3H/HeJ mouse with alopecia areata. For this strain, the MHC haplotype corresponds to H2-k. The sequenced sample was lesional skin. CDR3 DNA, as far as it was read: TGTGCCAGCAGTGATTCTGGGGGTTATAACTATGCT. Its protein is CASSDSGGYNYA. The CDR3 in full is CASSDSGGYNYAEQFF.